This TCR beta chain was retrieved from a study of control samples from healthy donors and cancer patients. Libraries were prepared by immunoSEQ multiplex PCR; TCRdb keeps only in-frame clonotypes and omits some of them. This table has over 100,000 clones, around 90% appearing once. Germline CDR1 is MNHNS and CDR2 is SASEGT. V lost 4 bases and J lost 0; bases outside the gene matches: 12. The CDR3 length is 18 residues. This TCR derives from a man in his forties or fifties in good health. Material: blood. This chain joins TRBV6-1 and TRBJ1-5; 7 bases match TRBD1. The CDR3 sequence: CASSASRGQSYSNQPQHF. DNA of the CDR3: TGTGCCAGCAGTGCCAGCCGGGGACAGAGTTATAGCAATCAGCCCCAGCATTTT.